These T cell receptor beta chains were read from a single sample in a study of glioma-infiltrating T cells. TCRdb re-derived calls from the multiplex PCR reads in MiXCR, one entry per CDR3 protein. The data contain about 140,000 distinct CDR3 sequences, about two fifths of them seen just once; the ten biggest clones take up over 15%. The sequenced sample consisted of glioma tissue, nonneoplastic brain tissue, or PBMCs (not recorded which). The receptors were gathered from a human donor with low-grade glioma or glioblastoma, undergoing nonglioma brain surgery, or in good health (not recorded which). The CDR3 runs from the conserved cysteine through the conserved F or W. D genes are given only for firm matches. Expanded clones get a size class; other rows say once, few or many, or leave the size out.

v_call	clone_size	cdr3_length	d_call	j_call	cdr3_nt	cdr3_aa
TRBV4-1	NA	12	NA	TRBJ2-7	TGCGCCAGCAGCTACGACAGCTACGAGCAGTACTTC	CASSYDSYEQYF
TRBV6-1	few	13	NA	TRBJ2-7	TGTGCCAGCAGGGACGAAATCTCCTACGAGCAGTACTTC	CASRDEISYEQYF
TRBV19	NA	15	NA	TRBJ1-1	TGTGCCAGTAGTATGAGGGAGGGTTCTGGCACTGAAGCTTTCTTT	CASSMREGSGTEAFF
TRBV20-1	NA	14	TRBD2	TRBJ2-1	TGCAGTGTGCAGGGACTAGTATCCTACAATGAGCAGTTCTTC	CSVQGLVSYNEQFF
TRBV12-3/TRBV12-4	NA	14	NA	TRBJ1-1	TGTGCCAGCAGGGATCAGGGGATGTACACTGAAGCTTTCTTT	CASRDQGMYTEAFF
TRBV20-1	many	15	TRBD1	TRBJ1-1	TGCAGTGCTAGAATGGTGAAGGGGGCAGACACTGAAGCTTTCTTT	CSARMVKGADTEAFF
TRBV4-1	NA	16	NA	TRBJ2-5	TGCGCCAGCAGCCAAGGACCACGACAGTTTGAAGAGACCCAGTACTTC	CASSQGPRQFEETQYF
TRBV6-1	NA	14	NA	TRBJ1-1	TGTGCCAGCAGAGACCCAGGGGCAGCCACTGAAGCTTTCTTT	CASRDPGAATEAFF
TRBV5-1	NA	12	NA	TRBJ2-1	TGCGCCAGCAGCCCTGAAAACAATGAGCAGTTCTTC	CASSPENNEQFF
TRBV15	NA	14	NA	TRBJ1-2	TGTGCCACCAGCAGATACCCGAGGGGATGGGGCTACACCTTC	CATSRYPRGWGYTF
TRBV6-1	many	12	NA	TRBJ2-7	TGTGCCAGCAGTGAAACTGGATGGAAGCAGTACTTC	CASSETGWKQYF
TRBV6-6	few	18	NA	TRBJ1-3	TGTGCCAGCAGTTACGTAGGGACAACTCTTCGCTCTGGAAACACCATATATTTT	CASSYVGTTLRSGNTIYF
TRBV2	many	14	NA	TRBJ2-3	TGTGCCAGCAAAGGGGATTACGCGGCAGATACGCAGTATTTT	CASKGDYAADTQYF
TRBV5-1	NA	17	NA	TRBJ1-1	TGCGCCAGCAGCTTGGGGGGTCAGATCCTCATGAACACTGAAGCTTTCTTT	CASSLGGQILMNTEAFF
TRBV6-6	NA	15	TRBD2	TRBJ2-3	TGTGCCAGCAGTTACACTAGCGGCAGCACAGATACGCAGTATTTT	CASSYTSGSTDTQYF
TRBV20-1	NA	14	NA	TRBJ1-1	TGCAGTGGTCGACCGGGACCCTGGGCCACAGAAGCTCTCTTT	CSGRPGPWATEALF
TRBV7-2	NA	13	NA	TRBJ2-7	TGTGCCAGCAGCTTCCCAGGGGTCTACGAGCAGTACTTC	CASSFPGVYEQYF
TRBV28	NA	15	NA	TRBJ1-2	TGTGCCAGCAGCCCCACCTACCCGGCTAACTATGGCTACACCTTC	CASSPTYPANYGYTF
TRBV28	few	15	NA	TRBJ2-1	TGTGCCAGCAGTTTGCCCAGTGGGCCCTACAATGAGCAGTTCTTC	CASSLPSGPYNEQFF
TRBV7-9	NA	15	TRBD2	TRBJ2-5	TGTGCCAGCAGCCCCGGCGGGGGGCCCCGAGAGACCCAGTACTTC	CASSPGGGPRETQYF
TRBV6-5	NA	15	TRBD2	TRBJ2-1	TGTGCCAGCAGTTCTCTAGCGGGGCCCTACAATGAGCAGTTCTTC	CASSSLAGPYNEQFF
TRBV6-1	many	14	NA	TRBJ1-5	TGTGCCAGCAGTACAGGCTATAGCAATCAGCCCCAGCATTTT	CASSTGYSNQPQHF
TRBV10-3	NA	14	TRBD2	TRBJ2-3	TGTGCCACCTTAGCGGGAGGGAGAACAGATACGCAGTATTTT	CATLAGGRTDTQYF
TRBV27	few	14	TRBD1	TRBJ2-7	TGTGCCAGCAGCCTACAGGGGAAGGACTACGAGCAGTACTTC	CASSLQGKDYEQYF
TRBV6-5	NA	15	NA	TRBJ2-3	TGTGCCAGCAGTTACTCCTACGGAGACACAGATACGCAGTATTTT	CASSYSYGDTDTQYF
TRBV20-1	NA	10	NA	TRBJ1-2	TGCAGTGCTAGAGCCTATGGCTACACCTTC	CSARAYGYTF
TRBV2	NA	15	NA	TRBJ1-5	TGTGCCAGCAAGATAGGGGACGACTCGGGACAGCCCCAGCATTTT	CASKIGDDSGQPQHF
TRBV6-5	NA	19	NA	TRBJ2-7	TGTGCCAGCAGTTACTCGGACTACCGAAGCTCGGACGGGTACTACGAGCAGTACTTC	CASSYSDYRSSDGYYEQYF
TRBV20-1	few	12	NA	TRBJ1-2	TGCAGTGCTAGAGCAGGGGCCGCTGGCTACACCTTC	CSARAGAAGYTF
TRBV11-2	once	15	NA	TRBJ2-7	TGTGCCAGCAGCTCCCCCAGCAGGGGCAAGTACGAGCAGTACTTC	CASSSPSRGKYEQYF
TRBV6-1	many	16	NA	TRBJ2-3	TGTGCCAGCAGTCAATGGTCCGCGAAAACCTCAGATACGCAGTATTTT	CASSQWSAKTSDTQYF
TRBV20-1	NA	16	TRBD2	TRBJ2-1	TGCAGTGCTAGAGATCAACAGCGGGGGACATATAATGAGCAGTTCTTC	CSARDQQRGTYNEQFF
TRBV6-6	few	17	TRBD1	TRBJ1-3	TGTGCCAGCAGTTACTCGAGAGGGACAGGGGCTGGAAACACCATATATTTT	CASSYSRGTGAGNTIYF
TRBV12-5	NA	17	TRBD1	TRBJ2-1	TGTGCTAGTGGTTTGGCCACAGGGGCACACTCCTACAATGAGCAGTTCTTC	CASGLATGAHSYNEQFF
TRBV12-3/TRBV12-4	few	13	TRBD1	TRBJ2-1	TGTGCCAGCAGTTTAGGGGACAGTTTTGAGCAGTTCTTC	CASSLGDSFEQFF
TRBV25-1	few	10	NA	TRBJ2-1	TGTGCCAGCAGTGAATCGGAGCAGTTCTTC	CASSESEQFF
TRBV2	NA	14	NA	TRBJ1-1	TGTGCCAGCAGTGGGACAGCGGCTGACACTGAAGCTTTCTTT	CASSGTAADTEAFF
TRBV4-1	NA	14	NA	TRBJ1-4	TGCGCCAGCAGCCAAGTAGGGGGAAATGAAAAACTGTTTTTT	CASSQVGGNEKLFF
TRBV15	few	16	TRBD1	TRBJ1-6	TGTGCCACCAGCGGCCGGACAGGGGGATATAATTCACCCCTCCACTTT	CATSGRTGGYNSPLHF
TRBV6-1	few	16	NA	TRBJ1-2	TGTGCCAGCAGTAACATCCCCAGAGCAACTAACTATGGCTACACCTTC	CASSNIPRATNYGYTF
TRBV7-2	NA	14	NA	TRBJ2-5	TGTACCAGCAGCTACTGGACTCTTGCGGAGACCCAGTACTTC	CTSSYWTLAETQYF
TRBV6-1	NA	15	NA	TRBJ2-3	TGTGCCAGCAGTCCCACGAGGGTAAACACAGATACGAAGTATTTT	CASSPTRVNTDTKYF
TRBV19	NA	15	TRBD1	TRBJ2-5	TGTGCCAGTAGTACGGGACAGATGGCAGGAGAGACCCAGTACTTC	CASSTGQMAGETQYF
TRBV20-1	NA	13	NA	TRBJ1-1	TGCAGTGCTAGGGGCATTCACTTCACTGAAGCTTTCTTT	CSARGIHFTEAFF
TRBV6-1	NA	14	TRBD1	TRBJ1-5	TGTGCCAGCAGTTCCGGGACAGGCAATCAGCCCCAGCATTTT	CASSSGTGNQPQHF
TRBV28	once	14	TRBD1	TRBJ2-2	TGTGCCAGCGGTACAGGGGAGAACACCGGGGAGCTGTTTTTT	CASGTGENTGELFF
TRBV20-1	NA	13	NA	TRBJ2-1	TGCAGTGCTAGAGAGGGGGCGCGGGATGAGCAGTTCTTC	CSAREGARDEQFF
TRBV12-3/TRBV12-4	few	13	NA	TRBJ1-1	TGTGCCAGCAGTAAAGGGGGGGACACTGAAGCTTTCTTT	CASSKGGDTEAFF
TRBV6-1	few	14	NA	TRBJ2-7	TGTGCCAGCAGAAACCGGGCAACTGTAGGGGAGCAGTACTTC	CASRNRATVGEQYF
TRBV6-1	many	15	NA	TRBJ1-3	TGTGCCAGCAGTGAAGAGGACGGGGCCGGAAACACCATATATTTT	CASSEEDGAGNTIYF
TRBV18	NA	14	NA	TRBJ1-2	TGTGCCAGCTCGCTGGGAATCGAGTTGAATGGCTACACCTTC	CASSLGIELNGYTF
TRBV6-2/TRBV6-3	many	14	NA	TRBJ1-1	TGTGCCAGCAGTTCCTCGACGGAGAACACTGAAGCTTTCTTT	CASSSSTENTEAFF
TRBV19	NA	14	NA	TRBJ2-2	TGTGCCAGTAGTATCACAGGGAGCACCGGGGAGCTGTTTTTT	CASSITGSTGELFF
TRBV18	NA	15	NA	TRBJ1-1	TGTGCCAGCTCACCGTCCGAGGAATCGAACACTGAAGCTTTCTTT	CASSPSEESNTEAFF
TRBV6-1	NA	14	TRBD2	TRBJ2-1	TGTGCCAGCAGTGAGGAACAAGCGGGGGCGGGGCAGTTCTTC	CASSEEQAGAGQFF